This is a list of T cell receptor beta chains from one sample in a study of tumor-infiltrating lymphocytes in primary liver carcinoma. TCRdb re-called the multiplex PCR reads through MiXCR, storing one row per CDR3 protein. The profile shows 310,000 or so distinct CDR3 sequences, 45% to 70% of them singletons. Input material: peripheral blood. All receptors come from a woman aged 25 to 39 with primary liver carcinoma and hepatitis B virus infection. Both conserved end residues are part of each CDR3. D genes are given only for firm matches. Only part of the rows carry a size: once, few, many, or a class if the clone is expanded.

abundance	j_gene	d_gene	v_gene	CDR3nt	CDR3aa
.	TRBJ1-5	TRBD1	TRBV6-1	TGTGCCAGCAGTGTCTTCGGACAGGGAGGGCAGCCCCAGCATTTT	CASSVFGQGGQPQHF
many	TRBJ2-7	TRBD2	TRBV29-1	TGCAGCGTTGACGATGGGACTAGCGGGAGTGGCGAGCAGTACTTC	CSVDDGTSGSGEQYF
.	TRBJ2-7	.	TRBV6-1	TGTGTCAGAACTGCGCGGACTACCTCCTACGAGCAGTACTTC	CVRTARTTSYEQYF
.	TRBJ2-1	.	TRBV5-4	TGTGTCAGCAGTTCCTGGGCCCCCCCTAATGAGCAGTTCTTC	CVSSSWAPPNEQFF
.	TRBJ2-3	.	TRBV11-2	TGTGCCAGCAGTATCACAGGAGGGGGCTCTCGGACCTACGAGCAGTATTTT	CASSITGGGSRTYEQYF
few	TRBJ2-1	.	TRBV7-9	TGTGCCAGCAGCTTAACGTACCTAGTCAGTTCCTACAATGAGCAATCCTTC	CASSLTYLVSSYNEQSF
.	TRBJ2-1	.	TRBV5-6	TGTGCCAGCAGCTTGGCCCCGGCTAGCGACCGAAATGAGCAGTTCTTC	CASSLAPASDRNEQFF
.	TRBJ2-7	.	TRBV13	TGTGCCAGCAGCTTAGGCCGCTTGGAGCAGTACTTC	CASSLGRLEQYF
.	TRBJ1-2	.	TRBV9	TGTGCCAGCAGCGAGACACTCCTAGGCGGCTACACCTTC	CASSETLLGGYTF
.	TRBJ2-7	TRBD2	TRBV4-1	TGCGCCAGCAGCCAAGTCGGGTCTAGCGGGTGGAGTTACGGGCAGTACTTC	CASSQVGSSGWSYGQYF
.	TRBJ2-1	.	TRBV11-2	TGTGCCAGCAGCTTAGAATCCGGTAGTAGTGAGCAGTTCTTC	CASSLESGSSEQFF
.	TRBJ2-2	.	TRBV6-5	TGTGCCAACAGCAGGGGACCAGGGAACGTCGGGGAGCTGTTTTTT	CANSRGPGNVGELFF
.	TRBJ2-1	TRBD2	TRBV30	TGTGCCTGGAGTGTAACGGGGGGGGGGCCATGGAATGAGCAGTTCTTC	CAWSVTGGGPWNEQFF
.	TRBJ2-5	.	TRBV5-1	TGCGCCAGCAGCCCCCCCAGAGAGACCCAGTACTTC	CASSPPRETQYF
.	TRBJ1-2	.	TRBV29-1	TGCATCGTTGAAGCACGGACGGGGCGCGATGGGTACACCTTC	CIVEARTGRDGYTF
few	TRBJ2-3	.	TRBV28	TGTGCCAGCAGTTTGAGGGGGATGCTCACAGATACGCAGTATTTT	CASSLRGMLTDTQYF
once	TRBJ2-1	.	TRBV11-3	TGCGCCAGAAGCTCCCGGACAGTTTACAATGAGCAGTTCTTC	CARSSRTVYNEQFF
many	TRBJ2-6	.	TRBV4-1	TGCGCCAGCAGCCAAACTAGATCCAGCGCCGGGGCCAACGTCCTGACTTTC	CASSQTRSSAGANVLTF
.	TRBJ2-5	TRBD1	TRBV4-1	TGCGCCAGCAGCCGAACAGGGGGCCGTTACCAAGAGACCCAGTACTTC	CASSRTGGRYQETQYF
.	TRBJ2-7	TRBD2	TRBV29-1	TGCAGCGTTGTCCTAGCGGGCTCCTACGGGCAGTACTTC	CSVVLAGSYGQYF
once	TRBJ1-6	.	TRBV7-9	TGTGCCAGCAGCTCGGACCCGCCTTTGGATTCACCCCTCCACTTT	CASSSDPPLDSPLHF
many	TRBJ2-2	.	TRBV11-1	TGTGCCAGCAGCCCCCGAGAAGCCCCCGGGGAGCTGTTTTTT	CASSPREAPGELFF
.	TRBJ2-7	.	TRBV14	TGTGCCAGCAGCCAAGCCCGGTACGAGCAGTACTTC	CASSQARYEQYF
.	TRBJ1-2	.	TRBV4-1	TGCACCAGCAGCCCAGCCAGAACGCCGAGCGGGAACTATGGCTACACCTTC	CTSSPARTPSGNYGYTF
.	TRBJ2-7	TRBD2	TRBV6-2/TRBV6-3	TGTGCCAGCAGTTACTCGGGGGGGAGATACGAGCAGTACTTC	CASSYSGGRYEQYF
.	TRBJ2-3	TRBD2	TRBV28	TGTGCCAGCAGAAACGGAGTAGCGGGCACAGATACACAGTATTTT	CASRNGVAGTDTQYF
.	TRBJ1-2	.	TRBV12-3/TRBV12-4	TGCGCCAGTAGTTTATGGGACGGGATAGACTACACCTTC	CASSLWDGIDYTF
few	TRBJ2-2	.	TRBV28	TGTGCCAGTAGTCTCAGCACCGGGGAGCTGTTTTTT	CASSLSTGELFF
once	TRBJ2-7	.	TRBV4-2	TGTGACAGCAGCCAAGATGTCCGTAGCGACCAGTACTTC	CDSSQDVRSDQYF
.	TRBJ2-5	.	TRBV11-3	TGTGTCAGCAGCTTAGTCCCCCGCCAAGAGACCCAGTACTTC	CVSSLVPRQETQYF
many	TRBJ2-1	.	TRBV5-4	TGTGCCAGCAGCTTGGTGGGCGCGGCCTCCTACAATGAGCAGTTCTTC	CASSLVGAASYNEQFF
.	TRBJ1-1	.	TRBV11-3	TGTGCCAGCAGCCAGGACCAGTTAACATCCGAAGCTTTCTTT	CASSQDQLTSEAFF
few	TRBJ1-5	TRBD1	TRBV7-9	TGTGCCAGCAGCCCGGACAGGGCTCAGCCCCAGCATTTT	CASSPDRAQPQHF
.	TRBJ2-5	.	TRBV28	TGTGCCAGCTTAGGCTGGGCAGGGGAGACCCAGTACTTC	CASLGWAGETQYF
.	TRBJ2-5	TRBD2	TRBV4-1	TGCGCCAGCAGCCGTGGGACTAGCGGGGGCCAAGAGACCCAGTACTTC	CASSRGTSGGQETQYF
few	TRBJ2-5	.	TRBV4-1	TGCGCCAGCAGCCAGGATCCTATAGGGACTTTGGGAGAGACCCAGTACTTC	CASSQDPIGTLGETQYF
.	TRBJ1-5	TRBD1	TRBV28	TGTGCCAGCAGTTCTGGGACAGGGCACTATAGCAATCAGCCCCAGCATTTT	CASSSGTGHYSNQPQHF
.	TRBJ2-4	.	TRBV7-9	TGTGCCAGCAGCTACAACCAGCTAGCCAAAAACATTCAGTATTTC	CASSYNQLAKNIQYF
.	TRBJ2-1	.	TRBV12-5	TGTGCTAATGTTTTAGGGCCCGGGAATGAGCAGTTCTTC	CANVLGPGNEQFF
many	TRBJ1-5	.	TRBV12-3/TRBV12-4	TGTGCCAGCAGTCCCCGGAATCAGCCCCAGCATTTT	CASSPRNQPQHF
.	TRBJ2-3	.	TRBV12-5	TGTGCTACCACTCGAGGCAATAGCAGTCAGCCCCAGTATTTT	CATTRGNSSQPQYF
.	TRBJ1-5	.	TRBV28	TGTGCCAGCAGTTCATGGCGAACAGGGCGCACTCAGCCCCAGCATTTT	CASSSWRTGRTQPQHF
.	TRBJ1-2	.	TRBV6-1	TGTGCCTGCAGTCCCACCGACACCTATGGCTACACCTTC	CACSPTDTYGYTF
many	TRBJ2-7	TRBD1	TRBV11-3	TGTGCCAGCAGCTTAGTAGGGCAGGGGGTACTGGTCCCCTACGAGCAGTACTTC	CASSLVGQGVLVPYEQYF
.	TRBJ1-5	.	TRBV6-6	TGTGCCACCCAAAGTCCCTCTAGGGGCAATCAGCCCCAGCATTTT	CATQSPSRGNQPQHF
few	TRBJ1-2	.	TRBV5-1	TGCGCCAGCAGCTTGTATGGGGGCGGCTACACCTTC	CASSLYGGGYTF
.	TRBJ2-1	TRBD1	TRBV4-1	TGCGCCAGCAGCCAGAGCCGGGACAGGGTCACCAATGAGCAGTTCTTC	CASSQSRDRVTNEQFF
many	TRBJ2-5	.	TRBV6-6	TGTGCCAGCAGTTACTCCCGGACCCTTAGGGGACAAGAGACCCAGTACTTC	CASSYSRTLRGQETQYF
.	TRBJ2-7	.	TRBV11-1	TGTGCCGGCAGCTTCGCATCAAAGGGTGAGCAGTACTTC	CAGSFASKGEQYF
many	TRBJ2-7	TRBD2	TRBV4-1	TGCGCCAGCTCGAGGACTAGCGGGACTTCCTACGAGCAGTACTTC	CASSRTSGTSYEQYF
.	TRBJ2-2	TRBD2	TRBV11-1	TGTGCCAGCAGCCCTCGACTAGCGGGACGCATGGGGGAGCTGTTTTTT	CASSPRLAGRMGELFF
many	TRBJ2-1	TRBD2	TRBV6-5	TGTGCCAGCAGGACTAGCGGGAGGTCCTACAATGAGCAGTTCTTC	CASRTSGRSYNEQFF
.	TRBJ2-7	.	TRBV6-5	TGTGCCACGGCTCCGGGATCCAGATACGAGCAGTACTTC	CATAPGSRYEQYF
.	TRBJ2-2	.	TRBV12-3/TRBV12-4	TGTGCTAGCAGTCCCAGGAGGGGGATGGTCGGGGAGCTGTTTTTT	CASSPRRGMVGELFF
many	TRBJ2-5	TRBD2	TRBV28	TGTGCCAGCACCCGCCGGGGGGTTGAGACCCAGTACTTC	CASTRRGVETQYF
medium-sized	TRBJ2-7	TRBD2	TRBV6-1	TGTGCCAGCAGTAACCTAGCGGGAGTGTACGAGCAGTACTTC	CASSNLAGVYEQYF
once	TRBJ2-7	.	TRBV11-2	TGTGCTAGCAGGCGTCTAGCCTCCCACGAGCAGTACTTC	CASRRLASHEQYF